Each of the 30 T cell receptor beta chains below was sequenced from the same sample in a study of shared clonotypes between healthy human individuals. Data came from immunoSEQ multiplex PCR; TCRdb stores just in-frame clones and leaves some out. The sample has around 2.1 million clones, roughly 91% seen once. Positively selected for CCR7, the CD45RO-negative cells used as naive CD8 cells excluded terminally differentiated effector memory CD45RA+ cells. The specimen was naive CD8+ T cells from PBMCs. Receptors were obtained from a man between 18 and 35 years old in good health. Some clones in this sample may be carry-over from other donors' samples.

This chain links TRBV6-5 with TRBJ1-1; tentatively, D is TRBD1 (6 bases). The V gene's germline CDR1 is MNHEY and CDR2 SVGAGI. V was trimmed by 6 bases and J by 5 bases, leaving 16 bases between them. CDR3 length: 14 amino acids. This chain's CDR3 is CASSTPTGLTEAFF. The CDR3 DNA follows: TGTGCCAGCAGCACTCCAACAGGGCTGACTGAAGCTTTCTTT.

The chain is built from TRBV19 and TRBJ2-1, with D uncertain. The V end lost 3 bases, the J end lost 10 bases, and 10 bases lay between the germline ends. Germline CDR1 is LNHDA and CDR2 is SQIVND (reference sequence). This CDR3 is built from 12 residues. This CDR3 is CASSISLSEQFF. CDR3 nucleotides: TGTGCCAGTAGTATTAGCTTGTCCGAGCAGTTCTTC.

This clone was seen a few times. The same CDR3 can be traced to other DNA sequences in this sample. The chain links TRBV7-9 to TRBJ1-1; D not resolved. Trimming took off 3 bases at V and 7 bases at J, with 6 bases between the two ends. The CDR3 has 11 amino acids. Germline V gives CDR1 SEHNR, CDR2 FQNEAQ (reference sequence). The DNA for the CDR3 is TGTGCCAGCAGCTTTACGAATGAAGCTTTCTTT. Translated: CASSFTNEAFF.

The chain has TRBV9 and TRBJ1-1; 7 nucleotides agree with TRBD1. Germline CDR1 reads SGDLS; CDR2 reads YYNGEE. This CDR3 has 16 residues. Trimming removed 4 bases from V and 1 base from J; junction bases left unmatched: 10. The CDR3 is CASSTSRRTGNTEAFF. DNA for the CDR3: TGTGCCAGCAGCACATCGCGCAGGACAGGGAACACTGAAGCTTTCTTT.

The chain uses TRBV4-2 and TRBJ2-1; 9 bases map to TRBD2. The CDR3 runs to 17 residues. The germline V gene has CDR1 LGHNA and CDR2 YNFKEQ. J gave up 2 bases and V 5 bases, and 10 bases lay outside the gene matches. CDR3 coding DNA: TGTGCCAGCAGCTACGACCTTGAGCGGGAGGCCTACAATGAGCAGTTCTTC. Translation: CASSYDLEREAYNEQFF.

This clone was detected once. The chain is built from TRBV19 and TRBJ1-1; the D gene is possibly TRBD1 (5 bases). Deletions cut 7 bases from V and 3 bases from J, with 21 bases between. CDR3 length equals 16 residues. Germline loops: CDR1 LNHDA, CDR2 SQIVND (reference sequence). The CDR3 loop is CASISGNPFRYTEAFF. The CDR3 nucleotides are TGTGCCAGTATCTCAGGGAACCCATTTCGGTACACTGAAGCTTTCTTT.

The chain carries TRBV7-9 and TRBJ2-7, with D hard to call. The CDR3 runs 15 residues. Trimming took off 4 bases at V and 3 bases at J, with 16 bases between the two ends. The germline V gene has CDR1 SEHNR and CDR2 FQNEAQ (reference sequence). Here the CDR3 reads CASSSPRSTFYEQYF. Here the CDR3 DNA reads TGTGCCAGCAGCTCCCCCAGGTCCACTTTCTACGAGCAGTACTTC.

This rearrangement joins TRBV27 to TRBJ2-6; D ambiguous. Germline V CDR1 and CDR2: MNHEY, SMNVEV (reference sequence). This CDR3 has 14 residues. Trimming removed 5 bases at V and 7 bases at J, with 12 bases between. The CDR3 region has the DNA TGTGCCAGCAGTCCACAACCCCTAGCCAACGTCCTGACTTTC. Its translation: CASSPQPLANVLTF.

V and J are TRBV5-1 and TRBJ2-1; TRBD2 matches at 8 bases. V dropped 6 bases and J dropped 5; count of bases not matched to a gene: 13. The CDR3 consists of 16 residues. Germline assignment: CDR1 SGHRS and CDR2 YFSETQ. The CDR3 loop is CASTQTRLALDNEQFF. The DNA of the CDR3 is TGCGCCAGCACACAAACCCGACTAGCGTTGGACAATGAGCAGTTCTTC.

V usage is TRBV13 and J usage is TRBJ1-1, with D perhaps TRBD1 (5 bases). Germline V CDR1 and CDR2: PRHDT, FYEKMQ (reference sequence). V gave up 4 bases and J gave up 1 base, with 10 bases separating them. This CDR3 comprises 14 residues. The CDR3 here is CASSSGTGNTEAFF. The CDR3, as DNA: TGTGCCAGCAGCTCCGGGACGGGGAACACTGAAGCTTTCTTT.

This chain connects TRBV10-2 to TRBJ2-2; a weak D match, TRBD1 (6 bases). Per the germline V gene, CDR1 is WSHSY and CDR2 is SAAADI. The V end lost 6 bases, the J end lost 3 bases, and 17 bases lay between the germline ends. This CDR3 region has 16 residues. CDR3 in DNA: TGCGCCAGCAGACAAGAAGGGACACGATACACCGGGGAGCTGTTTTTT. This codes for CASRQEGTRYTGELFF.

The CDR3 here is CASSPRLAGELEQFF. As DNA, the CDR3 is TGTGCCAGCAGCCCCCGACTAGCGGGAGAGCTTGAGCAGTTCTTC. This chain connects TRBV7-6 to TRBJ2-1; TRBD2 matches at 12 bases. In germline, CDR1 is SGHVS, CDR2 FNYEAQ. CDR3 length: 15 residues. The V and J ends lost 5 bases and 9 bases, in that order; junction bases with no gene match: 8.

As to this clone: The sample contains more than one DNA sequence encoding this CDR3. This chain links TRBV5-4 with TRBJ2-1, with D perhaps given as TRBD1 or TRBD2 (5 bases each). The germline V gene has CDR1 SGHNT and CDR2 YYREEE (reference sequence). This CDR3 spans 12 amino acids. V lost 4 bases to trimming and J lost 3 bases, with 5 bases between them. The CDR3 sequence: CASSGGYNEQFF. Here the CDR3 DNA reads TGTGCCAGCAGCGGGGGCTACAATGAGCAGTTCTTC.

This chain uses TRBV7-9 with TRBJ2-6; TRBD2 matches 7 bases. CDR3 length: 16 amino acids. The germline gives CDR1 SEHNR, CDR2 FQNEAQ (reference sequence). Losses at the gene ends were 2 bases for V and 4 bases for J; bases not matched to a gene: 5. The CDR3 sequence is CASSLPGGPGANVLTF. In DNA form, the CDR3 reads TGTGCCAGCAGCTTACCGGGAGGCCCCGGGGCCAACGTCCTGACTTTC.

The CDR3 reads CASSRQGAGNTIYF. The CDR3 nucleotides are TGCGCCAGCAGCCGACAGGGGGCTGGAAACACCATATATTTT. The chain is built from TRBV4-1 and TRBJ1-3; TRBD1 matches at 9 bases. The CDR3 has 14 amino acids. The V segment lost 4 bases and the J segment 2 bases; nucleotides outside the gene matches: 0. From germline, CDR1 is MGHRA and CDR2 YSYEKL.

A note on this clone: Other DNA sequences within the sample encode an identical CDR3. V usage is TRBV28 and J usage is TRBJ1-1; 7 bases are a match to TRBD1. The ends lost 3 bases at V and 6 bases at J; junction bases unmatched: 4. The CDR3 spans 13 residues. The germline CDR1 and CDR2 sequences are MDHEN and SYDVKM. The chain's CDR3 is CASSLTGIAEAFF. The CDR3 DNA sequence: TGTGCCAGCAGTTTGACAGGGATCGCTGAAGCTTTCTTT.

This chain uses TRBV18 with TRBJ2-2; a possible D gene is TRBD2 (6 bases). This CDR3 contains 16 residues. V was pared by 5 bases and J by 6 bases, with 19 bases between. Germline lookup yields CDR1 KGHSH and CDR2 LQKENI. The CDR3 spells CASSSWDFGDAGELFF. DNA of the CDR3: TGTGCCAGCTCATCCTGGGACTTTGGGGACGCCGGGGAGCTGTTTTTT.

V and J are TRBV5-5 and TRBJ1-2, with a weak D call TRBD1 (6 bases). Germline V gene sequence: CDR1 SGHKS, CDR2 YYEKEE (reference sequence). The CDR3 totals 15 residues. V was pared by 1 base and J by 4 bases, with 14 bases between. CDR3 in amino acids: CASSLYQGRGYGYTF. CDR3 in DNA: TGTGCCAGCAGCTTGTACCAGGGGAGAGGCTATGGCTACACCTTC.

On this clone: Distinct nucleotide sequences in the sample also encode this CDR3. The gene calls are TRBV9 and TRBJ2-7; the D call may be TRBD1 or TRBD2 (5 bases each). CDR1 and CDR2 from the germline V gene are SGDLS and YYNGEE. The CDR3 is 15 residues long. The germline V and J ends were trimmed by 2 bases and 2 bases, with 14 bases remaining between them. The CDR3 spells CASSVLGTGTYEQYF. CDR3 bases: TGTGCCAGCAGCGTGCTAGGGACGGGGACCTACGAGCAGTACTTC.

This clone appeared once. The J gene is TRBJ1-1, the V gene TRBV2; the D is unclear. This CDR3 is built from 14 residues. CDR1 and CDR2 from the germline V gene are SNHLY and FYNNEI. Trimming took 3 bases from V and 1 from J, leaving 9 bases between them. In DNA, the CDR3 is TGTGCCAGCAGTGAGAAGCCGAAGAACACTGAAGCTTTCTTT. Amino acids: CASSEKPKNTEAFF.

The CDR3 DNA follows: TGTGCCAGCAGCCTACTAGCGGGAGGGCCCCGTGAGCAGTTCTTC. Amino acid sequence: CASSLLAGGPREQFF. The chain is built from TRBV28 and TRBJ2-1, with TRBD2 matching over 13 bases. V gave up 6 bases and J gave up 9 bases; unmatched junction bases: 8. CDR1 MDHEN and CDR2 SYDVKM come from the germline V gene. The CDR3 has 15 amino acids.

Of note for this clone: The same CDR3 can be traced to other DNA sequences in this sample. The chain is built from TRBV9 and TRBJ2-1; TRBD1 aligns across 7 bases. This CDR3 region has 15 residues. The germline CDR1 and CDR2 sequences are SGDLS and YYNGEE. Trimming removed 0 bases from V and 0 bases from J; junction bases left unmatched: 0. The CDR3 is CASSVEGASYNEQFF. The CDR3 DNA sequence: TGTGCCAGCAGCGTAGAGGGGGCCTCCTACAATGAGCAGTTCTTC.

This chain's CDR3 is CASSGGAGFDKNIQYF. CDR3 coding DNA: TGCGCCAGCAGCGGTGGGGCAGGGTTTGACAAAAACATTCAGTACTTC. The chain joins TRBV5-1 to TRBJ2-4, with D possibly being TRBD1 (5 bases). Looked up from germline, CDR1 is SGHRS and CDR2 is YFSETQ. The CDR3 sequence is 16 residues long. V was trimmed by 4 bases and J by 3 bases, leaving 17 bases between them.

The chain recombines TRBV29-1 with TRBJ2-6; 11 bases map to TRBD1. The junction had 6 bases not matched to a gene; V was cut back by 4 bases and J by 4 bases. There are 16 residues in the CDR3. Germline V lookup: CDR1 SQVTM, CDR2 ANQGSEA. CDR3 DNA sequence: TGCAGCGTTGCGGACAGGGGGCGCGGAGGGGCCAACGTCCTGACTTTC. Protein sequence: CSVADRGRGGANVLTF.

CDR3 nucleotide sequence: TGTGCCAGCAGTTTACGGTTACAGCCGAACACTGAAGCTTTCTTT. This gives the protein CASSLRLQPNTEAFF. J is TRBJ1-1 and V is TRBV28; no clear D gene. With 2 bases removed from V and 1 base from J, the gap between germline ends came to 11 bases. Looked up from germline, CDR1 is MDHEN and CDR2 is SYDVKM. The CDR3 is made up of 15 amino acids. Supplemented by reference TRBV28 and TRBJ1-1, the full variable domain reads DVKVTQSSRYLVKRTGEKVFLECVQDMDHENMFWYRQDPGLGLRLIYFSYDVKMKEKGDIPEGYSVSREKKERFSLILESASTNQTSMYLCASSLRLQPNTEAFFGQGTRLTVV.

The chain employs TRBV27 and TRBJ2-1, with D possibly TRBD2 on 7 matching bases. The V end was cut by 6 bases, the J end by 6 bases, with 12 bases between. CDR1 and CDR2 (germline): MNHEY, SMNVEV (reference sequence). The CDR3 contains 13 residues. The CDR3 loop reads CASSPGGPNEQFF. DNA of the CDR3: TGTGCCAGCAGCCCGGGGGGCCCCAATGAGCAGTTCTTC.

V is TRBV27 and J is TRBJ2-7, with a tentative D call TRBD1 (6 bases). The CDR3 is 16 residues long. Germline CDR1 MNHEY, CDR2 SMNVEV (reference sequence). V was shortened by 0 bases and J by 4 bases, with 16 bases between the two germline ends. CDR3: CASSLSPGATLYEQYF. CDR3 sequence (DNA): TGTGCCAGCAGTTTATCTCCAGGGGCCACCTTATACGAGCAGTACTTC.

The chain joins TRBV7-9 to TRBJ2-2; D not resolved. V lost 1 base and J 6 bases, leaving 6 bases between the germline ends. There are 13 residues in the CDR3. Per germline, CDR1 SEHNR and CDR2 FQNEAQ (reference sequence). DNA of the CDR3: TGTGCCAGCAGCTTAGGGTCTCCCGGGGAGCTGTTTTTT. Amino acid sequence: CASSLGSPGELFF.

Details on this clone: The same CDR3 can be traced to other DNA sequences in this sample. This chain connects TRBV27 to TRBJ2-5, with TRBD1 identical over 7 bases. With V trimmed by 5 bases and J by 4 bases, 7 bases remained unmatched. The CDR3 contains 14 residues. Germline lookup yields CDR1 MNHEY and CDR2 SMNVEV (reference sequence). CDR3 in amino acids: CASSPRQGSETQYF. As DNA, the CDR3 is TGTGCCAGCAGTCCCAGACAGGGATCAGAGACCCAGTACTTC.

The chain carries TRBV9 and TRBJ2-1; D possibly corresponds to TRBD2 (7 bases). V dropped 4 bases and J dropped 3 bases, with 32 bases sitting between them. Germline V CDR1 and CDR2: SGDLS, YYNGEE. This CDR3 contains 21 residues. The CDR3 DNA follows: TGTGCCAGCAGCACCTACGGGGGGCGGGAAATCAACCGTGAAGACTACAATGAGCAGTTCTTC. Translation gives CASSTYGGREINREDYNEQFF. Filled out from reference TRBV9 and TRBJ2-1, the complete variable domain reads DSGVTQTPKHLITATGQRVTLRCSPRSGDLSVYWYQQSLDQGLQFLIQYYNGEERAKGNILERFSAQQFPDLHSELNLSSLELGDSALYFCASSTYGGREINREDYNEQFFGPGTRLTVL.